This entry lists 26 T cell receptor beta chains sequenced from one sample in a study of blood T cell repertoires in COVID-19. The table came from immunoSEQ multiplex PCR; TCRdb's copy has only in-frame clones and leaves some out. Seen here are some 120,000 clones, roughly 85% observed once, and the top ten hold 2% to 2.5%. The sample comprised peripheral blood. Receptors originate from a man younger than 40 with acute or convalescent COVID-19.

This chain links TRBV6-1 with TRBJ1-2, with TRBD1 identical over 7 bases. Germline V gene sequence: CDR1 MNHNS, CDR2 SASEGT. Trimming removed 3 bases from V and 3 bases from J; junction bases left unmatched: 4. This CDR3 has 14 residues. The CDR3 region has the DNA TGTGCCAGCAGTGAGGGACAGCTTTACTATGGCTACACCTTC. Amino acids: CASSEGQLYYGYTF.

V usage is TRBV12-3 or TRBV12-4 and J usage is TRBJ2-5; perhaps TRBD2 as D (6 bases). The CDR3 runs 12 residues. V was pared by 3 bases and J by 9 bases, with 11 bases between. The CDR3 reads CASSFGWGAQYF. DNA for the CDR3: TGTGCCAGCAGTTTTGGGTGGGGGGCCCAGTACTTC.

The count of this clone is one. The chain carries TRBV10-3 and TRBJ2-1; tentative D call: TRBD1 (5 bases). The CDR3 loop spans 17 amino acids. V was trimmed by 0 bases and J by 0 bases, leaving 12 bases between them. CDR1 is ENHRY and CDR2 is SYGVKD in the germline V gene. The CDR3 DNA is TGTGCCATCAGTGAGTCGAGGACACCTAGCTCCTACAATGAGCAGTTCTTC. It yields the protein CAISESRTPSSYNEQFF.

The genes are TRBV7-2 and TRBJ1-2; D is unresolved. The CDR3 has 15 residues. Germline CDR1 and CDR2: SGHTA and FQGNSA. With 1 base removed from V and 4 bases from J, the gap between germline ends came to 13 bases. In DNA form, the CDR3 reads TGTGCCAGCAGCTTAGGATGGGGAGCAAGCTATGGCTACACCTTC. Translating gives CASSLGWGASYGYTF.

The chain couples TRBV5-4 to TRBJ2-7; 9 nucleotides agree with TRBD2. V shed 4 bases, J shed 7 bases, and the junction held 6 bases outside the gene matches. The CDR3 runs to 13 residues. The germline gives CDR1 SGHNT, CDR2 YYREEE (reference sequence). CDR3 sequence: CASSIDSGREQYV. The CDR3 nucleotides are TGTGCCAGCAGCATAGACAGCGGGAGGGAGCAGTACGTC.

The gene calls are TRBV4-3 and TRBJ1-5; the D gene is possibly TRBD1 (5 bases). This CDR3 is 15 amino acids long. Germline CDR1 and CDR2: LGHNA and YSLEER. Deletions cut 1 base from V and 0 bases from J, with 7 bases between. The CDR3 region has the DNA TGCGCCAGCAGCCAAGGGGACTCTAGCAATCAGCCCCAGCATTTT. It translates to CASSQGDSSNQPQHF.

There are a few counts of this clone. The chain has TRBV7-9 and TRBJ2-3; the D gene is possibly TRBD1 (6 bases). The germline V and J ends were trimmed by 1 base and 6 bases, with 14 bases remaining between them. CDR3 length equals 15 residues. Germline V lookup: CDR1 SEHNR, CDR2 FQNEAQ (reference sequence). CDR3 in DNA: TGTGCCAGCAGCTTAGGGTGGGGGCCCGATGATACGCAGTATTTT. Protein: CASSLGWGPDDTQYF.

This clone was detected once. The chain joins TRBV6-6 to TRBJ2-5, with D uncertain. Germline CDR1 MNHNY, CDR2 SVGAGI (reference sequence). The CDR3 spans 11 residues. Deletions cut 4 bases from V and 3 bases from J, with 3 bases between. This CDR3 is CASSLKETQYF. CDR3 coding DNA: TGTGCCAGCAGTTTAAAAGAGACCCAGTACTTC.

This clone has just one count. This CDR3 is CASSPSANTEAFF. The CDR3 DNA sequence: TGTGCCAGCAGCCCCAGCGCGAACACTGAAGCTTTCTTT. The chain carries TRBV11-3 and TRBJ1-1; unclear D gene. Germline V gene sequence: CDR1 SGHNT, CDR2 YENEEA. The CDR3 is 13 residues long. The ends were cut back, 5 bases at V and 1 base at J, with 8 bases in the middle. The full variable domain, completed using reference TRBV11-3 and TRBJ1-1, is EAGVVQSPRYKIIEKKQPVAFWCNPISGHNTLYWYLQNLGQGPELLIRYENEEAVDDSQLPKDRFSAERLKGVDSTLKIQPAELGDSAVYLCASSPSANTEAFFGQGTRLTVV.

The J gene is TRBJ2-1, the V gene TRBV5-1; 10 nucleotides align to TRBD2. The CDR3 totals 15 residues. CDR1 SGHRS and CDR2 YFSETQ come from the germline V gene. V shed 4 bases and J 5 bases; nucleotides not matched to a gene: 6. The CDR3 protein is CASSPSGGAHNEQFF. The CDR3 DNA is TGCGCCAGCAGCCCAAGCGGGGGGGCCCACAATGAGCAGTTCTTC.

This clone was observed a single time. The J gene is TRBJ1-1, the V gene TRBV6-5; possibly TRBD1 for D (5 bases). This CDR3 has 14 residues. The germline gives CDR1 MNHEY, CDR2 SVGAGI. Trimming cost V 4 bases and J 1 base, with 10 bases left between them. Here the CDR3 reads CASSFLQGNTEAFF. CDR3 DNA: TGTGCCAGCAGTTTTCTTCAGGGGAACACTGAAGCTTTCTTT.

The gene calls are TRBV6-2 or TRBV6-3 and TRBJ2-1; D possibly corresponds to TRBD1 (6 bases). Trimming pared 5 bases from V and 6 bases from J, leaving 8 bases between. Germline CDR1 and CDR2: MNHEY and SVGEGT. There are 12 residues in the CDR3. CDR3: CASSRTVNEQFF. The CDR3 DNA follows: TGTGCCAGCAGTCGGACAGTCAATGAGCAGTTCTTC.

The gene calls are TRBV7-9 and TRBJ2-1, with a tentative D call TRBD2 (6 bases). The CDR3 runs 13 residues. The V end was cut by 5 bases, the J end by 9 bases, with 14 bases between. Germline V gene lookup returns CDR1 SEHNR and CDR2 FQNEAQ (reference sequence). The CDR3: CASSVTSPFEQFF. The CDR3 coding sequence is TGTGCCAGCAGCGTGACTAGTCCGTTTGAGCAGTTCTTC.

The CDR3 here is CASSLVGGGHGYTF. CDR3 nucleotide sequence: TGTGCCAGCAGCTTAGTGGGTGGGGGCCACGGCTACACCTTC. The V and J genes are TRBV11-2 and TRBJ1-2; D perhaps matches TRBD1 (6 bases). The CDR3 is made up of 14 amino acids. Trimming stripped 1 base from V and 8 bases from J, with 14 bases between. The germline V gene has CDR1 SGHAT and CDR2 FQNNGV.

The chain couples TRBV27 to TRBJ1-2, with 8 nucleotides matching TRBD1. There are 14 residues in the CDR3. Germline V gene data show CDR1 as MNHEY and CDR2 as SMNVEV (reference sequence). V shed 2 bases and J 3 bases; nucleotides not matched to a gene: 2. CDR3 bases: TGTGCCAGCAGTTTAGGGACAGGTCACTATGGCTACACCTTC. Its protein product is CASSLGTGHYGYTF.

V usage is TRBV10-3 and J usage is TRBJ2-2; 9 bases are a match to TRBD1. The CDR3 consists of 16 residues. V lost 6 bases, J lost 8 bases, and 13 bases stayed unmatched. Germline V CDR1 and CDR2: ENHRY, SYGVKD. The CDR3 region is CAISLRDREVGGELFF. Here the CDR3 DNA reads TGTGCCATCAGCCTCCGGGACAGGGAAGTCGGTGGGGAGCTGTTTTTT.

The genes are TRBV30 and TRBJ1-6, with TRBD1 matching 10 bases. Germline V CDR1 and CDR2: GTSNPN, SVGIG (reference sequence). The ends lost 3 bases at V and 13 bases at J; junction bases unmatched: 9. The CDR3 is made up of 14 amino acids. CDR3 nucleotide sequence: TGTGCCTGGAGCCTGACAGGGGGCGAGTCGCCCCTCCACTTT. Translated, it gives CAWSLTGGESPLHF.

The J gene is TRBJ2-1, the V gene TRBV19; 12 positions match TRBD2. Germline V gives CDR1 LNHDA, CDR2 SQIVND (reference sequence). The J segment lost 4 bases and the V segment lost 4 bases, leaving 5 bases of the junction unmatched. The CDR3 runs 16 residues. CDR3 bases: TGTGCCAGTAGTAGCCGACTAGCGGGAGCTTACAATGAGCAGTTCTTC. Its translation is CASSSRLAGAYNEQFF.

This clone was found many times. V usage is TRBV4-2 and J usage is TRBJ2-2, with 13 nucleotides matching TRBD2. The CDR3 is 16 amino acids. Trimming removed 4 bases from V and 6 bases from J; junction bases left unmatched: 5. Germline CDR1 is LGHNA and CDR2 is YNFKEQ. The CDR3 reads CASSRGTSGDPGELFF. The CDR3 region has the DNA TGTGCCAGCAGCCGAGGGACTAGCGGGGACCCCGGGGAGCTGTTTTTT.

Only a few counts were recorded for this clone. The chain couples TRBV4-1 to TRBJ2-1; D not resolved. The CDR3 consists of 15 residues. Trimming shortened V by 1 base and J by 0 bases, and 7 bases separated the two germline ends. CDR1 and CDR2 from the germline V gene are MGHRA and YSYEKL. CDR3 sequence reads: CASSQAEFSYNEQFF. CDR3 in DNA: TGCGCCAGCAGCCAAGCGGAGTTCTCCTACAATGAGCAGTTCTTC.

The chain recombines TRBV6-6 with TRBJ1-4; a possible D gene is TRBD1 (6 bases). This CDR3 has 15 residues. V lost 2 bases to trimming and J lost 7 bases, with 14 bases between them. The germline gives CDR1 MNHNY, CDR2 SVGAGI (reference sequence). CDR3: CASSYAQGFGEKLFF. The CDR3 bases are TGTGCCAGCAGTTACGCACAGGGCTTCGGTGAAAAACTGTTTTTT.

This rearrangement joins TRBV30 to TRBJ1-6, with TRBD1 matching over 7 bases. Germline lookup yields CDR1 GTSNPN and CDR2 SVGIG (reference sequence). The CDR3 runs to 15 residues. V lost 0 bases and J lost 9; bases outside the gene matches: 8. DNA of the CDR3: TGTGCCTGGAGTGTACAGGGCAGGGGGACTTCACCCCTCCACTTT. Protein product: CAWSVQGRGTSPLHF.

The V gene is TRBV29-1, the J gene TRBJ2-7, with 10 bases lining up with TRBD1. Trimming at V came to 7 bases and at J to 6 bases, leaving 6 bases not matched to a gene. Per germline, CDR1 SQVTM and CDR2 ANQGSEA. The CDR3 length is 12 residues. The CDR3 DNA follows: TGCAGCGGGGGGACAGGGGATGGCGAGCAGTACTTC. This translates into CSGGTGDGEQYF.

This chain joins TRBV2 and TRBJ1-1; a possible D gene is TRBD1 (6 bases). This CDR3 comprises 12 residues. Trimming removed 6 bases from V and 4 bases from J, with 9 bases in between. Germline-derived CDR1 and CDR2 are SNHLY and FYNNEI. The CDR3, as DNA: TGTGCCAGCAGACAGGGTTCCACTGAAGCTTTCTTT. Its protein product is CASRQGSTEAFF. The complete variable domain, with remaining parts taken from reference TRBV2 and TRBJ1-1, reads EPEVTQTPSHQVTQMGQEVILRCVPISNHLYFYWYRQILGQKVEFLVSFYNNEISEKSEIFDDQFSVERPDGSNFTLKIRSTKLEDSAMYFCASRQGSTEAFFGQGTRLTVV.

CDR3 in DNA: TGTGCCAGCAGTTACGAGGTAGCCAAAAACATTCAGTACTTC. Residues: CASSYEVAKNIQYF. V is TRBV6-2 or TRBV6-3 and J is TRBJ2-4; D unclear. The CDR3 is made up of 14 amino acids. With 2 bases removed from V and 0 bases from J, the gap between germline ends came to 5 bases. The germline CDR1 and CDR2 sequences are MNHEY and SVGEGT.

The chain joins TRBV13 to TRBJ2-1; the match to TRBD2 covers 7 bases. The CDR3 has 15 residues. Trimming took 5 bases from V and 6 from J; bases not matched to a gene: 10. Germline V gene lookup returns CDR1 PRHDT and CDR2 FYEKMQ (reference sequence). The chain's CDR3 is CASSDGGRLGNEQFF. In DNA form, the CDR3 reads TGTGCCAGCAGCGACGGCGGGAGATTGGGCAATGAGCAGTTCTTC. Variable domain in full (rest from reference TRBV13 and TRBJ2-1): AAGVIQSPRHLIKEKRETATLKCYPIPRHDTVYWYQQGPGQDPQFLISFYEKMQSDKGSIPDRFSAQQFSDYHSELNMSSLELGDSALYFCASSDGGRLGNEQFFGPGTRLTVL.